The entry below gives a single T cell receptor beta chain sequence along with its context. What it binds is unknown. These data originate in a study of shared clonotypes between healthy human individuals. Positive CCR7 selection of CD45RO-negative cells yielded the naive CD8 cells, and terminally differentiated effector memory CD45RA+ cells were excluded. CDR3 size: 15 residues. Germline loops: CDR1 SEHNR, CDR2 FQNEAQ (reference sequence). V lost 1 base to trimming and J lost 0 bases, with 9 bases between them. The assay was immunoSEQ multiplex PCR, and TCRdb's table has in-frame clones only and misses some. The sample holds hundreds of thousands of clones, approximately 92% seen once. The study's findings and limits: The low donor count limited represented genetic and exposure-history diversity.

The chain couples TRBV7-9 to TRBJ1-2; no firm D call. Input material: naive CD8+ T cells sorted from blood. This receptor was taken from a man younger than 40 in good health. As DNA, the CDR3 is TGTGCCAGCAGCTTAGGAACAGCTACTAACTATGGCTACACCTTC. Translated: CASSLGTATNYGYTF. Full variable domain (remainder filled in from reference TRBV7-9 and TRBJ1-2): DTGVSQNPRHKITKRGQNVTFRCDPISEHNRLYWYRQTLGQGPEFLTYFQNEAQLEKSRLLSDRFSAERPKGSFSTLEIQRTEQGDSAMYLCASSLGTATNYGYTFGSGTRLTVV.